This T cell receptor (beta chain) was retrieved from a study of cytomegalovirus exposure and HLA in healthy donors. The CDR3 sequence is 15 residues long. Germline assignment: CDR1 SGHTA and CDR2 FQGNSA. V lost 5 bases and J lost 2, with 13 bases in between. PCR amplification relied on 60 Vbeta primers (plus 13 Jbeta primers). The repertoire was sequenced with immunoSEQ multiplex PCR; TCRdb's copy has only in-frame clones and lacks some. The data hold tens of thousands of clones, with roughly 65% observed a single time. The V gene is TRBV7-2, the J gene TRBJ1-5, with a weak D call TRBD1 (6 bases). The TCR sequence derives from a woman aged 25-40 years in good health and CMV-seronegative. Sample: PBMCs. CDR3 region: CASSPTGLGNQPQHF. The CDR3 nucleotides are TGTGCCAGCAGCCCTACAGGGTTGGGCAATCAGCCCCAGCATTTT.